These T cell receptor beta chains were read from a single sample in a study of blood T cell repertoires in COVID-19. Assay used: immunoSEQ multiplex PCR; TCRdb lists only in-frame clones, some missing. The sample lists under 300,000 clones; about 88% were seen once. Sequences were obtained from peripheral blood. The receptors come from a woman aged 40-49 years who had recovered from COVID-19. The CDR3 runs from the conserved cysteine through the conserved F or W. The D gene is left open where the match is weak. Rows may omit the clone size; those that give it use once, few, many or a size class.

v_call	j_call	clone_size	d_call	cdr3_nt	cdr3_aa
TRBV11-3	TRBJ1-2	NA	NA	TGTGCCAGCAGCTTAGACAGTACTAACTATGGCTACACCTTC	CASSLDSTNYGYTF
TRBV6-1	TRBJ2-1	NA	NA	TGTGCCAGCAGTGAAAGGCAGCGCAATGAGCAGTTCTTC	CASSERQRNEQFF
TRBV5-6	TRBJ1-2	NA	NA	TGTGCCAGCCGTAAAGACAGTCCTTATGGCTACACCTTC	CASRKDSPYGYTF
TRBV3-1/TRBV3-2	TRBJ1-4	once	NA	TGTGCCAGCAGTCCAAGGGGGGGTAGAAGAGAAAAACTGTTTTTT	CASSPRGGRREKLFF
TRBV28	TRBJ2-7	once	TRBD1	TGTGCCAGCAGTTCTACAGGGGTCTCCTACGAGCAGTACTTC	CASSSTGVSYEQYF
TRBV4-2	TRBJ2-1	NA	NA	TGTGCCAGCAGCCCGCCGGACACCACAGGGTATGAGCAGTTCTTC	CASSPPDTTGYEQFF
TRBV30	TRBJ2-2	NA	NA	TGTGCCTGGAGTGTAATCAGGGGGGAACGAACCGGGGAGCTGTTTTTT	CAWSVIRGERTGELFF
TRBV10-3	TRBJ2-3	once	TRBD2	TGTGCCATCTCCGGGACTAGCGGGGGCATCACAGATACGCAGTATTTT	CAISGTSGGITDTQYF
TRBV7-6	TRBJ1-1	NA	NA	TGTGCCAGCAGCTTAGCCCCCACTTCCCAAGCTTTCTTT	CASSLAPTSQAFF
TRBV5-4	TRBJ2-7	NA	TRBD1	TGTGCCAGCAGCTTCCTCTCGGGGACAGCTCGCTCCTACGAGCAGTACTTC	CASSFLSGTARSYEQYF
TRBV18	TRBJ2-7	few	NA	TGTGCCAGCTCACAAGGCGGTAGACCCTACGAGCAGTACTTC	CASSQGGRPYEQYF
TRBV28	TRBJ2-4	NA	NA	TGTGCCAGCAGTCCGGGTCTGGCCAAAAACATTCAGTACTTC	CASSPGLAKNIQYF
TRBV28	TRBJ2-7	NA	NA	TGTGCCAGCAGAAATGATGCCGGGACACTGACCTACGAGCAGTACTTC	CASRNDAGTLTYEQYF
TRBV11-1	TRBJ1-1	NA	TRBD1	TGTGCCAGCAGCGTCCCCGGGACAGGGGAGAACACTGAAGCTTTCTTT	CASSVPGTGENTEAFF
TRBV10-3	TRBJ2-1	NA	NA	TGTGCCATCAGTGGACAGAGCTCCTACAATGAGCAGTTCTTC	CAISGQSSYNEQFF
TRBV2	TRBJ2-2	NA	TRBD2	TGTGCCAGCGGCGGGGGGCCCGGGGAGCTGTTTTTT	CASGGGPGELFF
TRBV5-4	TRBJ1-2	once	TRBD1	TGTGCCAGCAGCTTGGTGGCAGGGGGCGACTATGGCTACACCTTC	CASSLVAGGDYGYTF
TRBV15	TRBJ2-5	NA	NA	TGTGCCACCAGCAGAGGGAAAAGTGGCGGAAAAGAGACCCAGTACTTC	CATSRGKSGGKETQYF
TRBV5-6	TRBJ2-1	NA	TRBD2	TGTGCCAGCAGCTTTGGCGGGAGATGGTCCTACAATGAGCAGTTCTTC	CASSFGGRWSYNEQFF
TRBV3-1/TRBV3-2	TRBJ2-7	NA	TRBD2	TGTGCCAGCAGCCAAGACCATACACTAGCGTCCTCCGAGCAGTACTTC	CASSQDHTLASSEQYF
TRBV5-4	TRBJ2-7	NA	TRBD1	TGTGCCAGCAGCCGGTCATCGGGACAGGGCTACGAGCAGTACTTC	CASSRSSGQGYEQYF
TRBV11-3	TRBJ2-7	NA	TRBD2	TGTGCCAGCAGCTTAGCGGGGGGGACCTACGAGCAGTACTTC	CASSLAGGTYEQYF
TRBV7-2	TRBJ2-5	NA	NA	TGTGCCAGCAGTATCGGGGGTAGCGAGACCCAGTACTTC	CASSIGGSETQYF
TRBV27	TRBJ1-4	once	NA	TGTGCCAGCCGTGCCAGGGTCGATGCAACTAATGAAAAACTGTTTTTT	CASRARVDATNEKLFF
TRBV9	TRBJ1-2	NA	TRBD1	TGTGCCAGCAGCGTAGCGGGGGGACAGGGGGCGGAAGGCTACACCTTC	CASSVAGGQGAEGYTF
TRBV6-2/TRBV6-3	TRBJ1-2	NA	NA	TGTGCCAGCAGTAATCGCGGCTATGGCTACACCTTC	CASSNRGYGYTF
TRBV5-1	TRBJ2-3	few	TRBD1	TGCGCCAGCAGGGGACAGGGAATCACAGATACGCAGTATTTT	CASRGQGITDTQYF
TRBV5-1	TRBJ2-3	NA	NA	TGCGCCAGCAGCTTGCAGATCGGGAGAGATACGCAGTATTTT	CASSLQIGRDTQYF
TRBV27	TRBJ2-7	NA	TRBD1	TGTGCCAGCAGTTTACAGGGGACAGGCCTGTACGAGCAGTACTTC	CASSLQGTGLYEQYF
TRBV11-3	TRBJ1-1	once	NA	TGTGCCAGCAGCTCCGCTGGGGGGAGCACTGAAGCTTTCTTT	CASSSAGGSTEAFF
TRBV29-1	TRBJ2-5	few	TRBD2	TGCAGCGTTGAGGGACTATCGGAGACCCAGTACTTC	CSVEGLSETQYF
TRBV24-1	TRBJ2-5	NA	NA	TGTGCCACCAGTGACTCGGACTCTTATGTGAGGGAGACCCAGTACTTC	CATSDSDSYVRETQYF
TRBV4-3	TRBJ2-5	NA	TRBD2	TGCGCCAGCAGCCAAGATTTGGCTAGCGGGGGAGTCGGGACCCAGTACTTC	CASSQDLASGGVGTQYF
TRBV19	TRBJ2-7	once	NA	TGTGCCAGTTCCCGGGGCTACGAGCAGTACTTC	CASSRGYEQYF
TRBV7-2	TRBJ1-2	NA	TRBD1	TGTGCCAGCAACCTTAGGGACAGGAGCTTTGGAGGCTACACCTTC	CASNLRDRSFGGYTF
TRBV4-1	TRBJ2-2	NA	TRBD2	TGCGCCAGCAGCCAAGAAAGCGGGAGTTACACCGGGGAGCTGTTTTTT	CASSQESGSYTGELFF
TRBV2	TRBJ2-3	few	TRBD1	TGTGCCAGCAGCGGCGTTCCCAGGGGGATTGTCGCAGATACGCAGTATTTT	CASSGVPRGIVADTQYF
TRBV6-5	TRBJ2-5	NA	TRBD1	TGTGCCAGCAGTCGGACAGGGGAGACCCAGTACTTC	CASSRTGETQYF
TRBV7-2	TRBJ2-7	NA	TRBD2	TGTGCCAGCAGCCCGGGGGGGGGTTCCTACGAGCAGTACTTC	CASSPGGGSYEQYF
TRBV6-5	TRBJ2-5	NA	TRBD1	TGTGCCAGCAGATTACAGGGGGCAGGCGAGACCCAGTACTTC	CASRLQGAGETQYF
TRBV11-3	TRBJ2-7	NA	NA	TGTGCCAGCAGCTTAGGTACTACGAAGCAGTACTTC	CASSLGTTKQYF
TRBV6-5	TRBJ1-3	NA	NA	TGTGCCAGCAGTCCCTGGCCAGGGGTCATATATTTT	CASSPWPGVIYF